These 21 T cell receptor beta chains came from one sample sequenced in a study of T cell repertoires in cytomegalovirus infection. What these receptors recognize is not known. One entry per CDR3 protein results from TCRdb running MiXCR on the reads. The profile covers 650,000 to 900,000 distinct CDR3 sequences, with 25% to 35% appearing a single time and under 15% taken by the ten largest. The sequencing here drew on cultured CD8+ T cells from PBMCs, taken from culture after CMV antigen stimulation. Receptors were obtained from a human donor in good health (CMV status not recorded). Some clones in this sample may be carry-over from other donors' samples.

This clonotype turned up a few times. The CDR3 DNA reads TGTGCCAGCAGCTTAGGTGGCCACTATGGCTACACCTTC. Translation: CASSLGGHYGYTF. This chain connects TRBV7-9 to TRBJ1-2; the D is unclear. The CDR3 is made up of 13 amino acids. Germline loops: CDR1 SEHNR, CDR2 FQNEAQ (reference sequence). The V and J ends lost 1 base and 3 bases respectively, with 6 bases between them. The entire variable domain, with the rest obtained from reference TRBV7-9 and TRBJ1-2, is as follows: DTGVSQNPRHKITKRGQNVTFRCDPISEHNRLYWYRQTLGQGPEFLTYFQNEAQLEKSRLLSDRFSAERPKGSFSTLEIQRTEQGDSAMYLCASSLGGHYGYTFGSGTRLTVV.

The sample holds many counts of this clonotype. The chain has TRBV28 and TRBJ2-1, with 10 bases matching TRBD1. This CDR3 contains 14 residues. With 7 bases clipped from V and 8 bases from J, the junction kept 8 bases outside the gene matches. The V gene's germline CDR1 is MDHEN and CDR2 SYDVKM. The CDR3 loop reads CASKGTGVFDEQFF. Here the CDR3 DNA reads TGTGCCAGCAAAGGGACAGGGGTTTTTGATGAGCAGTTCTTC.

The chain carries TRBV7-9 and TRBJ1-2, with TRBD1 identical over 11 bases. The J segment lost 3 bases and the V segment lost 4 bases, leaving 4 bases of the junction unmatched. Per the germline V gene, CDR1 is SEHNR and CDR2 is FQNEAQ (reference sequence). The CDR3 length is 15 residues. DNA of the CDR3: TGTGCCAGCAGCTCAGGACAGGGGGCGTACTATGGCTACACCTTC. This gives the protein CASSSGQGAYYGYTF.

The V call is TRBV12-3 or TRBV12-4, the J call TRBJ2-3; the match to TRBD1 covers 7 bases. This CDR3 is built from 14 residues. The ends lost 5 bases at V and 1 base at J; junction bases unmatched: 3. The CDR3 region is CASSITGGTDTQYF. For the CDR3, the DNA is TGTGCCAGCAGTATAACAGGGGGCACAGATACGCAGTATTTT.

The chain has TRBV27 and TRBJ2-1; D is tentatively TRBD1 or TRBD2 (5 bases each). V gave up 6 bases and J gave up 4 bases, with 16 bases separating them. The CDR3 is made up of 15 amino acids. Germline V gene lookup returns CDR1 MNHEY and CDR2 SMNVEV (reference sequence). CDR3 in amino acids: CASRPSGPFYNEQFF. The DNA for the CDR3 is TGTGCCAGCAGGCCTTCGGGGCCTTTTTACAATGAGCAGTTCTTC.

This clonotype has more than one count but fewer than ten. The V gene is TRBV6-1, the J gene TRBJ2-2; D is ambiguous. Germline V gene data show CDR1 as MNHNS and CDR2 as SASEGT. CDR3 length equals 13 residues. V lost 6 bases and J lost 2, with 7 bases in between. The CDR3 DNA reads TGTGCCAGCAGGAAGGGTAACACCGGGGAGCTGTTTTTT. Its protein is CASRKGNTGELFF.

The CDR3 sequence is CASSQAGDYTGELFF. CDR3 bases: TGTGCCAGCAGCCAAGCCGGGGACTACACCGGGGAGCTGTTTTTT. This chain uses TRBV4-2 with TRBJ2-2; a possible D gene is TRBD2 (6 bases). The CDR3 runs to 15 residues. Germline loops: CDR1 LGHNA, CDR2 YNFKEQ. The V gene lost 1 base and the J gene lost 3 bases, with 9 bases spanning the gap.

The chain combines TRBV7-4 with TRBJ1-1; D is uncertain. CDR3 length equals 10 residues. V was cut by 8 bases and J by 4 bases, with 5 bases left in between. The germline V gene encodes CDR1 SGHVT and CDR2 SQSDAQ. CDR3 DNA: TGTGCCAGCCCCGCCACTGAAGCTTTCTTT. As protein: CASPATEAFF.

The rearrangement uses TRBV6-6 and TRBJ2-1; D is tentatively TRBD1 or TRBD2 (6 bases each). Germline lookup yields CDR1 MNHNY and CDR2 SVGAGI (reference sequence). Trimming took 6 bases from V and 14 from J, leaving 14 bases between them. CDR3 size: 11 residues. As DNA, the CDR3 is TGTGCCAGCAGGAGTAACAGGGAGGAGTTCTTC. Translation: CASRSNREEFF.

The rearrangement links TRBV7-9 to TRBJ2-3; TRBD1 agrees at 8 bases. The CDR3 spans 15 residues. Germline lookup yields CDR1 SEHNR and CDR2 FQNEAQ (reference sequence). Trimming at V came to 7 bases and at J to 2 bases, leaving 8 bases not matched to a gene. The chain's CDR3 is CASKTGVGHTDTQYF. In DNA form, the CDR3 reads TGTGCCAGCAAGACAGGGGTTGGGCACACAGATACGCAGTATTTT.

The rearrangement joins TRBV5-4 to TRBJ2-2; D ambiguous. V lost 0 bases and J 0 bases, leaving 6 bases between the germline ends. The CDR3 contains 15 residues. Germline V lookup: CDR1 SGHNT, CDR2 YYREEE (reference sequence). CDR3 DNA sequence: TGTGCCAGCAGCTTGGTTGTGGCGAACACCGGGGAGCTGTTTTTT. Amino acid sequence: CASSLVVANTGELFF.

The chain carries TRBV7-2 and TRBJ1-6; maybe TRBD1 (6 bases). This CDR3 comprises 17 residues. Germline V lookup: CDR1 SGHTA, CDR2 FQGNSA. V lost 1 base and J 4 bases, leaving 14 bases between the germline ends. CDR3 bases: TGTGCCAGCAGCTTAGAACCCTCAGGGGCATATAATTCACCCCTCCACTTT. Amino acids: CASSLEPSGAYNSPLHF.

This chain connects TRBV20-1 to TRBJ1-2, with D possibly matching TRBD1 (6 bases). In germline, CDR1 is DFQATT, CDR2 SNEGSKA (reference sequence). V shed 2 bases and J shed 6 bases, with 16 bases lying between them. The length of the CDR3 is 14 residues. The CDR3 DNA reads TGCAGTGCTAGACTTAGATACAGGGTAGATGGCTACACCTTC. The encoded protein is CSARLRYRVDGYTF.

Remarks on this clonotype: A much larger clone lies a single base off, so this may be a read error. The chain carries TRBV7-2 and TRBJ1-2; D is unresolved. The CDR3 consists of 13 residues. The V gene's germline CDR1 is SGHTA and CDR2 FQGNSA. CDR3 coding DNA: TGTGCCAGCAGCCTCCCCACCGGCTATAGCTACACCTTC. Amino acids: CASSLPTGYSYTF.

The table lists this clonotype with a few counts. The gene calls are TRBV27 and TRBJ1-1, with D uncertain. This CDR3 spans 14 amino acids. Germline CDR1 MNHEY, CDR2 SMNVEV (reference sequence). Trimming pared 2 bases from V and 4 bases from J, leaving 11 bases between. The CDR3 loop is CASSLAGLVTEAFF. CDR3 DNA: TGTGCCAGCAGTTTAGCGGGGTTGGTCACTGAAGCTTTCTTT.

In its sample, this clonotype was seen a few times. The chain links TRBV27 to TRBJ2-7, with TRBD1 identical over 9 bases. V trimming: 6 bases; J trimming: 3 bases; junction bases outside the gene matches: 6. This CDR3 has 14 amino acids. CDR1 is MNHEY, CDR2 SMNVEV, per germline (reference sequence). DNA of the CDR3: TGTGCCAGCAGGTCCCGGGACAGGGTCTACGAGCAGTACGTC. Translated, it gives CASRSRDRVYEQYV.

This clonotype was counted at least ten times. The chain recombines TRBV7-2 with TRBJ1-2; 8 bases fit TRBD1. The CDR3 totals 16 residues. Germline trimming cut 4 bases from V and 0 bases from J; bases unmatched to any gene: 7. CDR1 is SGHTA, CDR2 FQGNSA, per germline. The CDR3 DNA sequence: TGTGCCAGCAGCTCCCCCGGACAGGGTGCTAACTATGGCTACACCTTC. This encodes CASSSPGQGANYGYTF.

V is TRBV20-1 and J is TRBJ2-3; D not certain. This CDR3 has 15 residues. Trimming took off 4 bases at V and 4 bases at J, with 18 bases between the two ends. The germline gives CDR1 DFQATT, CDR2 SNEGSKA (reference sequence). CDR3 region: CSAIPNGVPPDTQYF. In DNA, the CDR3 is TGCAGTGCTATCCCTAATGGTGTCCCTCCAGATACGCAGTATTTT.

In its sample, this clonotype was seen many times. The chain joins TRBV6-5 to TRBJ2-1, with TRBD2 matching over 9 bases. The CDR3 runs 16 residues. The trim removed 0 bases at V and 2 bases at J, leaving 2 bases unmatched. Germline CDR1 MNHEY, CDR2 SVGAGI. The CDR3 bases are TGTGCCAGCAGTTACTCCGAGCGGGGGGCCTACAATGAGCAGTTCTTC. Protein sequence: CASSYSERGAYNEQFF.

This clonotype was detected many times. V gene TRBV7-8 combines with J gene TRBJ2-3; 7 bases match TRBD2. The CDR3 extends over 16 amino acids. In germline, CDR1 is SGHVS, CDR2 FQNEAQ. The junction had 5 bases not matched to a gene; V was cut back by 1 base and J by 1 base. The CDR3 reads CASSLVGLAGTDTQYF. The DNA for the CDR3 is TGTGCCAGCAGCTTAGTCGGTCTAGCGGGCACAGATACGCAGTATTTT. The variable domain in full, with the rest retrieved from reference TRBV7-8 and TRBJ2-3, is GAGVSQSPRYKVAKRGQDVALRCDPISGHVSLFWYQQALGQGPEFLTYFQNEAQLDKSGLPSDRFFAERPEGSVSTLKIQRTQQEDSAVYLCASSLVGLAGTDTQYFGPGTRLTVL.

The chain carries TRBV20-1 and TRBJ2-7, with TRBD2 identical over 11 bases. Germline V CDR1 and CDR2: DFQATT, SNEGSKA (reference sequence). The CDR3 is 15 residues long. Trimming at V came to 0 bases and at J to 3 bases, leaving 4 bases not matched to a gene. The CDR3 DNA sequence: TGCAGTGCTAGAGATCAACTAGCGGGGGTCTACGAGCAGTACTTC. Encoded protein: CSARDQLAGVYEQYF.